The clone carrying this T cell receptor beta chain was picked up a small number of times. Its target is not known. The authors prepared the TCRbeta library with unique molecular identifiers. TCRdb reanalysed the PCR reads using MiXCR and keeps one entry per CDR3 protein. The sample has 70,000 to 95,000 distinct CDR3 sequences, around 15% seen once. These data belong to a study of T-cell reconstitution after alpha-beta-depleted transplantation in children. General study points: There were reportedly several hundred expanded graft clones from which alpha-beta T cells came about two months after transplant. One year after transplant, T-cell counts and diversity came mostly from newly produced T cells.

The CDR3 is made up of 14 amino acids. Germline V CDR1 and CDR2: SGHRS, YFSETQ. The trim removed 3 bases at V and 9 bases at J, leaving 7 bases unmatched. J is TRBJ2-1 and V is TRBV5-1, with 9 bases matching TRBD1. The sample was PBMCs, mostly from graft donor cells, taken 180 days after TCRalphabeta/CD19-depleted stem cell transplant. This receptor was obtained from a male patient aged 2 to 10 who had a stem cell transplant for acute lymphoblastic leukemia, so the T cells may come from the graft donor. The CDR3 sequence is CASSSGQGLFEQFF. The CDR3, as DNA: TGCGCCAGCAGCTCGGGACAGGGTTTGTTTGAGCAGTTCTTC. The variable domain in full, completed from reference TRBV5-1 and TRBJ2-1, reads KAGVTQTPRYLIKTRGQQVTLSCSPISGHRSVSWYQQTPGQGLQFLFEYFSETQRNKGNFPGRFSGRQFSNSRSEMNVSTLELGDSALYLCASSSGQGLFEQFFGPGTRLTVL.